This TCR beta chain was found in a study of CD4+ T cells in melanoma. Some clones are missing from TCRdb's copy, which holds only in-frame ones; the method was immunoSEQ multiplex PCR. The table lists fewer than 20,000 clones, roughly 80% of them singletons. Study outcomes and limitations: Neoantigen-specific CD4+ T cells in melanoma reportedly had diverse differentiation states. A reported correlation linked neoantigen-specific CD4+ T cells to CD8+, macrophage and B cell function.

Turning to this clone: What it recognizes is unknown.

This receptor was taken from a human donor with melanoma. Sample: cells from a culture (not recorded whether cultured in vitro).

CDR3 sequence (DNA): TGTGCCAGCAGTTTATTCGGGGTAAAGAGCAATCAGCCCCAGCATTTT. It specifies CASSLFGVKSNQPQHF. The rearrangement uses TRBV27 and TRBJ1-5; D remains ambiguous. The CDR3 spans 16 residues. Germline lookup yields CDR1 MNHEY and CDR2 SMNVEV (reference sequence). With 1 base removed from V and 1 base from J, the gap between germline ends came to 11 bases.